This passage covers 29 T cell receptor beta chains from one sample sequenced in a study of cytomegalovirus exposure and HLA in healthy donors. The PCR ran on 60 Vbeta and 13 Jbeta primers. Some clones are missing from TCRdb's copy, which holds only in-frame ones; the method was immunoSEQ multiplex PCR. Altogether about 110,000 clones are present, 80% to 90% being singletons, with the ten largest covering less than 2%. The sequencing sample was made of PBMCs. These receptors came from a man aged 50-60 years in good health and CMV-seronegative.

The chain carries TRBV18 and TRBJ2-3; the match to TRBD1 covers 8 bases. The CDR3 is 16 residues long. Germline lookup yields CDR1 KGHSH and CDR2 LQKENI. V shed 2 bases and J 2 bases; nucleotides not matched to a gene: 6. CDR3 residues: CASSPSRTGNTDTQYF. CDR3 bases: TGTGCCAGCTCACCATCGAGGACAGGGAACACAGATACGCAGTATTTT.

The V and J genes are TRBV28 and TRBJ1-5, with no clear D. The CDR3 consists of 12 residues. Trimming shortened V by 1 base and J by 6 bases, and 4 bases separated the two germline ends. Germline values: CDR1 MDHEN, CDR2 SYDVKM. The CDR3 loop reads CASSLSGQPQHF. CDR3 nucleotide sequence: TGTGCCAGCAGTTTATCGGGTCAGCCCCAGCATTTT.

CDR3 region: CASSQQNTEAFF. In nucleotides, the CDR3 is TGTGCCAGCAGTCAACAGAACACTGAAGCTTTCTTT. The rearrangement links TRBV7-9 to TRBJ1-1; no clear D gene. This CDR3 region has 12 residues. The V and J ends lost 6 bases and 1 base respectively, with 6 bases between them. Per the germline V gene, CDR1 is SEHNR and CDR2 is FQNEAQ (reference sequence).

CDR3 DNA sequence: TGTGCCAGCAGCTTGCGGTGGAGAAGAGGTGGCACTGAAGCTTTCTTT. It specifies CASSLRWRRGGTEAFF. The rearrangement links TRBV5-6 to TRBJ1-1; no reliable D call. Looked up from germline, CDR1 is SGHDT and CDR2 is YYEEEE. CDR3 length equals 16 residues. Trimming took 1 base from V and 4 from J, leaving 17 bases between them.

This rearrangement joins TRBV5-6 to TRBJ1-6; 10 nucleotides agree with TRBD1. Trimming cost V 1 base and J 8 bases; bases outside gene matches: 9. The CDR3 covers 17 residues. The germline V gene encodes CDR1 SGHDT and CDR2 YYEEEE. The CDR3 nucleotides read TGTGCCAGCAGCTTGACCTTGGGACAGGGGTTGGATTCACCCCTCCACTTT. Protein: CASSLTLGQGLDSPLHF. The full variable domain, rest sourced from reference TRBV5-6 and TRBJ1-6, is DAGVTQSPTHLIKTRGQQVTLRCSPKSGHDTVSWYQQALGQGPQFIFQYYEEEERQRGNFPDRFSGHQFPNYSSELNVNALLLGDSALYLCASSLTLGQGLDSPLHFGNGTRLTVT.

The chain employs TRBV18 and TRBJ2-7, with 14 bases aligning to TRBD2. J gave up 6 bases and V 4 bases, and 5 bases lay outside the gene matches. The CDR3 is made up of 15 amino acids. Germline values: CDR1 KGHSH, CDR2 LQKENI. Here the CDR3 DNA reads TGTGCCAGCTCACGGGGACTAGCGGGGGAGGGCGAGCAGTACGTC. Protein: CASSRGLAGEGEQYV.

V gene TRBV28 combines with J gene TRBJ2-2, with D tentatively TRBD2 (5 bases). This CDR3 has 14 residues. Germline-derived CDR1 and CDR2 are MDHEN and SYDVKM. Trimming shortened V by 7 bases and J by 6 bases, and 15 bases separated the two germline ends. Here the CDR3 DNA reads TGTGCCAGCATCCCTCGGAGGTCGGCCGGGGAGCTGTTTTTT. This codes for CASIPRRSAGELFF.

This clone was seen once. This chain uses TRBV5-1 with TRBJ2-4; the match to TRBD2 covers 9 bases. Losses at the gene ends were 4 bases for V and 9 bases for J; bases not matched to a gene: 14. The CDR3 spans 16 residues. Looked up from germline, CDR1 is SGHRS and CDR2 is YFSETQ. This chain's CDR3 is CASSPTPRGGAIIQYF. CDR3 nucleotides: TGCGCCAGCAGCCCCACCCCGCGCGGGGGGGCGATCATTCAGTACTTC.

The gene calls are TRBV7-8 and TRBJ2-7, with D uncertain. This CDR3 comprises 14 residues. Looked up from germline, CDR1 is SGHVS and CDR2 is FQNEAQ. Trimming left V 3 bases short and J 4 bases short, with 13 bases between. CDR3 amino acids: CASSLHLGFYEQYV. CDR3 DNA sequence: TGTGCCAGCAGCTTGCATCTAGGTTTTTACGAGCAGTACGTC.

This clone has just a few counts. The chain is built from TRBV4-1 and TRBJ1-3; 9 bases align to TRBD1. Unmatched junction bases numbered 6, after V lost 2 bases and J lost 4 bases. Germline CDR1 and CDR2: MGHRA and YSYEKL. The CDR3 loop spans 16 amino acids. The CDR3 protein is CASSQWTGVSGNTIYF. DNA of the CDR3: TGCGCCAGCAGCCAATGGACAGGGGTATCCGGAAACACCATATATTTT.

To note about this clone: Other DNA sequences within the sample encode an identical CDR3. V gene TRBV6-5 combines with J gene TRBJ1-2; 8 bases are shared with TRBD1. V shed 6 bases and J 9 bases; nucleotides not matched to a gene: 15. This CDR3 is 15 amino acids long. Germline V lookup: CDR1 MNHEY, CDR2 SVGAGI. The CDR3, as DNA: TGTGCCAGCAGAACGCGAACAGGGGGACTCTTAAGCTACACCTTC. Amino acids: CASRTRTGGLLSYTF.

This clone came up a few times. The CDR3 bases are TGTGCCAGTTCTAGCGGCCCCTACCACGATACGCAGTATTTT. Protein product: CASSSGPYHDTQYF. The chain recombines TRBV19 with TRBJ2-3; 7 bases match TRBD2. The CDR3 runs to 14 residues. Germline CDR1 LNHDA, CDR2 SQIVND (reference sequence). V shed 8 bases, J shed 6 bases, and the junction held 11 bases outside the gene matches.

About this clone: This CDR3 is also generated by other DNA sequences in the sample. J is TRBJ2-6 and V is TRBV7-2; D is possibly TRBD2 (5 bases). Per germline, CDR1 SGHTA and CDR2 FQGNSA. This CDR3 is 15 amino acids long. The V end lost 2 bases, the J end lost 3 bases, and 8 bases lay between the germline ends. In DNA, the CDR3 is TGTGCCAGCAGCTTAACGGGGAGTGGGGCCAACGTCCTGACTTTC. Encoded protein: CASSLTGSGANVLTF.

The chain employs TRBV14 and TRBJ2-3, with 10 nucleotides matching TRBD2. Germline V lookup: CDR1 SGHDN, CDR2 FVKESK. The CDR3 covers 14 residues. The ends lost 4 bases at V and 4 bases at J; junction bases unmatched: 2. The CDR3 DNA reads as TGTGCCAGCAGCCTTGGACTAGCGGCAGATACGCAGTATTTT. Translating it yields CASSLGLAADTQYF.

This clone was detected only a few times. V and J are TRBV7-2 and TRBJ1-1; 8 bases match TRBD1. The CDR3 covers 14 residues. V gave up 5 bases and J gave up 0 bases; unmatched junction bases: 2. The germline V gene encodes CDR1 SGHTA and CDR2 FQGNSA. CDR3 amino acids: CASSLDRVNTEAFF. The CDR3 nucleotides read TGTGCCAGCAGCCTGGACAGGGTGAACACTGAAGCTTTCTTT.

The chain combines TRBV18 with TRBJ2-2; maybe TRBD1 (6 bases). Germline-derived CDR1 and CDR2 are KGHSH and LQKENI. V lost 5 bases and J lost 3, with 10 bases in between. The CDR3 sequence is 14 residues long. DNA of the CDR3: TGTGCCAGCTCAGACAGGCCGGACACCGGGGAGCTGTTTTTT. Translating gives CASSDRPDTGELFF. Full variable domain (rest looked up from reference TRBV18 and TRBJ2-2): NAGVMQNPRHLVRRRGQEARLRCSPMKGHSHVYWYRQLPEEGLKFMVYLQKENIIDESGMPKERFSAEFPKEGPSILRIQQVVRGDSAAYFCASSDRPDTGELFFGEGSRLTVL.

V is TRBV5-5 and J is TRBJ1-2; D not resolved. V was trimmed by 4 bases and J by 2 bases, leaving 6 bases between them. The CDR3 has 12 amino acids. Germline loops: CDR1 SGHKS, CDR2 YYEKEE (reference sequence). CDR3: CASSRSNYGYTF. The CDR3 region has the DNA TGTGCCAGCAGCCGTTCCAACTATGGCTACACCTTC.

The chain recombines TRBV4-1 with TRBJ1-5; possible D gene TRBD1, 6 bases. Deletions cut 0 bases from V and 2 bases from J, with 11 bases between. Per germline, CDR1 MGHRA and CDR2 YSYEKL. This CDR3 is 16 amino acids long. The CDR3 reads CASSQDRGPGNQPQHF. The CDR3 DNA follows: TGCGCCAGCAGCCAAGACAGGGGACCGGGCAATCAGCCCCAGCATTTT.

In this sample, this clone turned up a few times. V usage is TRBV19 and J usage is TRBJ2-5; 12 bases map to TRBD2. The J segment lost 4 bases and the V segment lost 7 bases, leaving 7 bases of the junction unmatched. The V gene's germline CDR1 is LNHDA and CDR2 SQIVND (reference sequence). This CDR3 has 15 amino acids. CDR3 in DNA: TGTGCCAGTACCACTAGCGGGGGGCCTGGAGAGACCCAGTACTTC. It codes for CASTTSGGPGETQYF.

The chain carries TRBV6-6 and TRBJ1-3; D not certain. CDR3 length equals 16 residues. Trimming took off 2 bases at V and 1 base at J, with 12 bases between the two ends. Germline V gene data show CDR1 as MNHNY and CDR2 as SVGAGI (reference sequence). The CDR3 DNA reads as TGTGCCAGCAGTTACGACTGGGGAGCATCTGGAAACACCATATATTTT. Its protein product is CASSYDWGASGNTIYF.

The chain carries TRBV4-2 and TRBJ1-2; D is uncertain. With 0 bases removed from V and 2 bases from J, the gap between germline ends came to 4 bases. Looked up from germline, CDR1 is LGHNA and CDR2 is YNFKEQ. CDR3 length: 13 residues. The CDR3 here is CASSQDRNYGYTF. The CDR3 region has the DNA TGTGCCAGCAGCCAAGACAGAAACTATGGCTACACCTTC.

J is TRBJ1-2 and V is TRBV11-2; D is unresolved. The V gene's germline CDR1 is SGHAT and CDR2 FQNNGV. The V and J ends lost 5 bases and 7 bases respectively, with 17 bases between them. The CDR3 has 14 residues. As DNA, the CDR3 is TGTGCCAGCAGCCCCGCAGCAAGACACGGTGGCTACACCTTC. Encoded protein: CASSPAARHGGYTF.

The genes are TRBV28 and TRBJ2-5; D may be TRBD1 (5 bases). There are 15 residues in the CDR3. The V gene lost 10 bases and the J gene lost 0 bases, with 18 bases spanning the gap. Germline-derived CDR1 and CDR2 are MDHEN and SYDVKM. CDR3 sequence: CATTQGRVYQETQYF. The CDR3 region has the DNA TGTGCCACTACGCAGGGAAGAGTTTACCAAGAGACCCAGTACTTC.

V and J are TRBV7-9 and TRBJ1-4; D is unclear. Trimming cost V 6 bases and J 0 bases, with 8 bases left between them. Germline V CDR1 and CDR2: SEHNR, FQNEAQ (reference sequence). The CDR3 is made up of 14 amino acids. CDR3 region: CASSEDATNEKLFF. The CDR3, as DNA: TGTGCCAGCAGTGAGGATGCAACTAATGAAAAACTGTTTTTT.

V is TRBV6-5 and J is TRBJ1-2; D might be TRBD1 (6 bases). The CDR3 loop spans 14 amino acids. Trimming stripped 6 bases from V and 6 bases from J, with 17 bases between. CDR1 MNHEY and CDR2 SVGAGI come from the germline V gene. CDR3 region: CASRLTTGLNGYTF. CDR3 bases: TGTGCCAGCAGATTAACAACAGGGCTCAATGGCTACACCTTC.

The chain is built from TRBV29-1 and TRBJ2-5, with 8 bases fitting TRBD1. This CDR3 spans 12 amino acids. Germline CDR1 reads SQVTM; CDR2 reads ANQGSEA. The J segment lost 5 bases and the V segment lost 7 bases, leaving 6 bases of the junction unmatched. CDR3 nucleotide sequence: TGCAGCGAAATGACAGGGGCTGAGACCCAGTACTTC. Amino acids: CSEMTGAETQYF.

The CDR3, as DNA: TGTGCCTGGAGTGTAAAAGGGGCGGCCTACGAGCAGTACTTC. Translation: CAWSVKGAAYEQYF. The V call is TRBV30, the J call TRBJ2-7; D is possibly TRBD1 (5 bases). Germline values: CDR1 GTSNPN, CDR2 SVGIG (reference sequence). V lost 0 bases and J 2 bases, leaving 11 bases between the germline ends. This CDR3 comprises 14 residues.

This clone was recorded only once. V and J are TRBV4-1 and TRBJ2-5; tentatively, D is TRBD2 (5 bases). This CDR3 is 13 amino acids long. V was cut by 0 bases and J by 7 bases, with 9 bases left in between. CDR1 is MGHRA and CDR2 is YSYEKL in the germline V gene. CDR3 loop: CASSQERVGTQYF. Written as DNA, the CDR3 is TGCGCCAGCAGCCAAGAGAGGGTAGGGACCCAGTACTTC.

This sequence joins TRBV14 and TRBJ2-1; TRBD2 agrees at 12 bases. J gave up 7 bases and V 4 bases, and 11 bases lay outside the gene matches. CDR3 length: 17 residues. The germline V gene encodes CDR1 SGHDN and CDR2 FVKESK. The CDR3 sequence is CASSPWIASGGENEQFF. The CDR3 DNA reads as TGTGCCAGCAGCCCTTGGATTGCTAGCGGGGGGGAGAATGAGCAGTTCTTC.